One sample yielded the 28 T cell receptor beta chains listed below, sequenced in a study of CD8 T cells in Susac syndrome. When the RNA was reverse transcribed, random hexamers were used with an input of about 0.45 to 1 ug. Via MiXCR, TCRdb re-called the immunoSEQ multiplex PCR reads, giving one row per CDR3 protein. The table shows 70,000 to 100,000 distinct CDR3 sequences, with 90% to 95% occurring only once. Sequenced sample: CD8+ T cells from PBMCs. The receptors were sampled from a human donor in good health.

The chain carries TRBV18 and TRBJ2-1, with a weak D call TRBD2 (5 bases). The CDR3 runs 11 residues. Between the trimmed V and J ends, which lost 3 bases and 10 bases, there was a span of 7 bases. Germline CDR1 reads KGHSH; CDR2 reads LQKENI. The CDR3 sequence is CASSPPGEQFF. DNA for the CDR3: TGTGCCAGCTCACCTCCGGGAGAGCAGTTCTTC.

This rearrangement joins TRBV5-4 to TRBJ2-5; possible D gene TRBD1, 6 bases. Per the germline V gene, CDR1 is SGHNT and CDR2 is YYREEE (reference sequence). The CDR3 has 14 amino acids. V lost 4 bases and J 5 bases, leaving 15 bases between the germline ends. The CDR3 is CASSPSSGVETQYF. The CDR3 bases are TGTGCCAGCAGCCCCAGCTCAGGGGTCGAGACCCAGTACTTC.

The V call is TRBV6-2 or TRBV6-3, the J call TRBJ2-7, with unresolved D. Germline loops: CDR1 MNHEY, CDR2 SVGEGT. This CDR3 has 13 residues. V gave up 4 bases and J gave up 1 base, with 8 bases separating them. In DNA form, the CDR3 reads TGTGCCAGCAGTTTCAGCAGGTCCTACGAGCAGTACTTC. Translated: CASSFSRSYEQYF.

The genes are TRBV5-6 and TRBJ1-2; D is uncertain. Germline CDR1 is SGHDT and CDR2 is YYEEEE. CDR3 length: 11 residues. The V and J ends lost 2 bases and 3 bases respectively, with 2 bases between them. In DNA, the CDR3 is TGTGCCAGCAGCTTCCACTATGGCTACACCTTC. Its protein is CASSFHYGYTF.

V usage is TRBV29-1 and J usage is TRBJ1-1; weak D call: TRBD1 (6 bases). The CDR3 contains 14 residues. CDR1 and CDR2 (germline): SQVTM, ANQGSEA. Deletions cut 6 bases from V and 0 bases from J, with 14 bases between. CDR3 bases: TGCAGCGTGGGGGGCTCCACAGTGAACACTGAAGCTTTCTTT. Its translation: CSVGGSTVNTEAFF.

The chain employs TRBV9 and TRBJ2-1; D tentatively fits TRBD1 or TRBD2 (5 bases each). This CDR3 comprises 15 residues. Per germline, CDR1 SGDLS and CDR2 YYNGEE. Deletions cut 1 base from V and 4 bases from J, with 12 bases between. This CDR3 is CASSVSGTVYNEQFF. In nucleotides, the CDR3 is TGTGCCAGCAGCGTATCCGGGACCGTTTACAATGAGCAGTTCTTC.

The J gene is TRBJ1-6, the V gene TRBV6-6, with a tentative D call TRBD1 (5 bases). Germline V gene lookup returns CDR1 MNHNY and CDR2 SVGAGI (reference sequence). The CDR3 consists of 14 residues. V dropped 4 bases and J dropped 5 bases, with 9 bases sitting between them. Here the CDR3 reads CASSSWGDNSPLHF. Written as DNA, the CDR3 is TGTGCCAGCAGTTCCTGGGGCGATAATTCACCCCTCCACTTT.

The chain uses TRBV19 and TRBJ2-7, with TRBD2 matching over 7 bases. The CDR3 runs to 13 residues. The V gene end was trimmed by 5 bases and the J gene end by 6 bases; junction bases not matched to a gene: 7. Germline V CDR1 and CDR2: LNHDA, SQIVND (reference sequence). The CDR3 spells CASSPTSGGEQYF. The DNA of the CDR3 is TGTGCCAGTAGTCCTACTTCGGGAGGCGAGCAGTACTTC. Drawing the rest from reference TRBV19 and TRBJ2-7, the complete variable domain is DGGITQSPKYLFRKEGQNVTLSCEQNLNHDAMYWYRQDPGQGLRLIYYSQIVNDFQKGDIAEGYSVSREKKESFPLTVTSAQKNPTAFYLCASSPTSGGEQYFGPGTRLTVT.

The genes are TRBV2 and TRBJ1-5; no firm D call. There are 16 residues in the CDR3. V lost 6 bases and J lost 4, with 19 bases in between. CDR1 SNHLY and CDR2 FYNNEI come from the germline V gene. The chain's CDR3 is CASSGGYREGNQPQHF. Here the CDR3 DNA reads TGTGCCAGCAGCGGCGGGTATAGGGAAGGAAATCAGCCCCAGCATTTT.

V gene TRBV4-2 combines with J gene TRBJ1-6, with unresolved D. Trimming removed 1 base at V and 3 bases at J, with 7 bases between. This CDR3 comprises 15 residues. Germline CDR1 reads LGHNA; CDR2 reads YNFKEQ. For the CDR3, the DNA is TGTGCCAGCAGCCAAGGGGTGTTCTATAATTCACCCCTCCACTTT. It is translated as CASSQGVFYNSPLHF.

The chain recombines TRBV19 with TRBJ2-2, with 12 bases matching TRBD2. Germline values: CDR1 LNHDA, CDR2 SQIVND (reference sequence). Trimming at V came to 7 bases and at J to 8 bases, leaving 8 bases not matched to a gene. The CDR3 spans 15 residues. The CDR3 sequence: CASIGLAGSAGELFF. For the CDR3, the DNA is TGTGCCAGTATAGGACTAGCGGGGAGCGCTGGGGAGCTGTTTTTT.

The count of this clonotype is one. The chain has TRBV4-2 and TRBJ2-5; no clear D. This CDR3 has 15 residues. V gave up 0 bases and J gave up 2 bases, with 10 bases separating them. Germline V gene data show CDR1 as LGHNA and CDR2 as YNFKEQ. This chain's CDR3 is CASSQDPGSQETQYF. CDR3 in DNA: TGTGCCAGCAGCCAAGATCCCGGTTCTCAAGAGACCCAGTACTTC.

CDR3 loop: CSVEDREETQYF. The CDR3 DNA is TGCAGCGTTGAGGACAGAGAGGAGACCCAGTACTTC. V and J are TRBV29-1 and TRBJ2-5, with D perhaps matching TRBD1 (6 bases). V gave up 3 bases and J gave up 5 bases, with 10 bases separating them. Germline assignment: CDR1 SQVTM and CDR2 ANQGSEA. The CDR3 sequence is 12 residues long.

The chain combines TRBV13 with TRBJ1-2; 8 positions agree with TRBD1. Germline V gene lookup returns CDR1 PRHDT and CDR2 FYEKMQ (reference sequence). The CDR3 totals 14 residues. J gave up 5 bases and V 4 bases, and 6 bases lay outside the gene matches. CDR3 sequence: CASSSDRVRYGYTF. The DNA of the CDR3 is TGTGCCAGCAGCTCGGACAGGGTTCGATATGGCTACACCTTC.

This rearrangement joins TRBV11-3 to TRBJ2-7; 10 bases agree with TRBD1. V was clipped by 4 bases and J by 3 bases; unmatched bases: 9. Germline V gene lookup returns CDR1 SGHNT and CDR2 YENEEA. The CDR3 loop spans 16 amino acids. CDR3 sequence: CASSSWDRGQIYEQYF. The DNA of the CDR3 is TGTGCCAGCAGCTCTTGGGACAGGGGCCAGATCTACGAGCAGTACTTC.

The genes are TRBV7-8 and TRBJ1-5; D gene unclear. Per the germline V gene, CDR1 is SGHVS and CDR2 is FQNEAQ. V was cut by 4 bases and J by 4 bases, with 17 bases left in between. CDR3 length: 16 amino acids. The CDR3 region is CASSSSDPRRNQPQHF. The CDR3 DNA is TGTGCCAGCAGCTCCTCTGATCCCCGACGTAATCAGCCCCAGCATTTT.

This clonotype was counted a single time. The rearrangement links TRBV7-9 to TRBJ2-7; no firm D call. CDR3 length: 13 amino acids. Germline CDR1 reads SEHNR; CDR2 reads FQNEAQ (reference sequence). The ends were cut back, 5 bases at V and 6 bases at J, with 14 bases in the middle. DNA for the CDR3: TGTGCCAGCAGCCCATATCAAAAGCTCGAGCAGTACTTC. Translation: CASSPYQKLEQYF.

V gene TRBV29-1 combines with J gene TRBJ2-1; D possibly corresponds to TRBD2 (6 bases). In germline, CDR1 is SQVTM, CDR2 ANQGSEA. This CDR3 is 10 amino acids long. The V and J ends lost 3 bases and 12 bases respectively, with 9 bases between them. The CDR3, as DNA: TGCAGCGTTGATCAGGGAGGGCAGTTCTTC. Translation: CSVDQGGQFF.

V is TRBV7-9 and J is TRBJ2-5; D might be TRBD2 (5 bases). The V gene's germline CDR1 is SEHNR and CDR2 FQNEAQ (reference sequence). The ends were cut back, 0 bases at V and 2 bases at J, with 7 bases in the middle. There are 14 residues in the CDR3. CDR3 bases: TGTGCCAGCAGCTTAGCAGGGAGTCAAGAGACCCAGTACTTC. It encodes CASSLAGSQETQYF.

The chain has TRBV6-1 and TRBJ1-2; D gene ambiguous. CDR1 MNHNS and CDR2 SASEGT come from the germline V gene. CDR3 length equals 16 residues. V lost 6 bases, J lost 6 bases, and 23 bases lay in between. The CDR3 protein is CASSNPGRSYVDGYTF. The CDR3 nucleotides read TGTGCCAGCAGCAACCCAGGACGGTCATACGTTGATGGCTACACCTTC.

The CDR3 sequence is CASTSGLAGGEQYF. CDR3 nucleotide sequence: TGTGCCAGCACCTCCGGACTAGCGGGAGGGGAGCAGTACTTC. This sequence joins TRBV6-6 and TRBJ2-7, with 15 nucleotides matching TRBD2. Germline assignment: CDR1 MNHNY and CDR2 SVGAGI (reference sequence). V dropped 7 bases and J dropped 7; count of bases not matched to a gene: 5. The CDR3 runs to 14 residues.

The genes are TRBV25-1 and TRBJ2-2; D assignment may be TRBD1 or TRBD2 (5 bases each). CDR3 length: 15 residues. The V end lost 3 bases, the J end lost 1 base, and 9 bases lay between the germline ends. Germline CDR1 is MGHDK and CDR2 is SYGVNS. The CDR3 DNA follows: TGTGCCAGCAGTGAGGGACGGAAGAACACCGGGGAGCTGTTTTTT. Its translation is CASSEGRKNTGELFF.

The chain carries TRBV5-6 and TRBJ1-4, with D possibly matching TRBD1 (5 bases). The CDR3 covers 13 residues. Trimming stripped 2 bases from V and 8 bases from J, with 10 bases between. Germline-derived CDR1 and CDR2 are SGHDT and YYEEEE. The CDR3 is CASSFQGPEKLFF. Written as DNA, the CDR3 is TGTGCCAGCAGCTTTCAGGGCCCCGAAAAACTGTTTTTT.

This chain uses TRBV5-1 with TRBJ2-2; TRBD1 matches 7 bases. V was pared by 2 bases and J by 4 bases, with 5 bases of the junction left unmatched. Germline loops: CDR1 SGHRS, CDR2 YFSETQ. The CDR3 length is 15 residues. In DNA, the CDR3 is TGCGCCAGCAGCTTTGAGGGGGCGACCACCGGGGAGCTGTTTTTT. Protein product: CASSFEGATTGELFF.

CDR3 protein: CASSYGFSYEQYF. The CDR3 DNA follows: TGTGCCAGCAGTTACGGTTTCTCCTACGAGCAGTACTTC. This sequence joins TRBV6-2 or TRBV6-3 and TRBJ2-7; no clear D. The CDR3 is 13 residues long. The V end lost 2 bases, the J end lost 0 bases, and 5 bases lay between the germline ends. The germline CDR1 and CDR2 sequences are MNHEY and SVGEGT.

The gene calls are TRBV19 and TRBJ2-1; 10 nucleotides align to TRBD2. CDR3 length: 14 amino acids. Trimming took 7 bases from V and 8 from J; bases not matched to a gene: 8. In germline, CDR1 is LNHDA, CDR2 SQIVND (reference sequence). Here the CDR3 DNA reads TGTGCCAGTAAGGTAACTAGCGGGGTGGATGAGCAGTTCTTC. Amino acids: CASKVTSGVDEQFF.

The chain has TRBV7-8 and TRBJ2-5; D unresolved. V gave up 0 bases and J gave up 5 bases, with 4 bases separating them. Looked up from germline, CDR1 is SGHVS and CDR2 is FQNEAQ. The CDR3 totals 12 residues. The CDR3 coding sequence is TGTGCCAGCAGCTTAGCTGTGGAGACCCAGTACTTC. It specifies CASSLAVETQYF.

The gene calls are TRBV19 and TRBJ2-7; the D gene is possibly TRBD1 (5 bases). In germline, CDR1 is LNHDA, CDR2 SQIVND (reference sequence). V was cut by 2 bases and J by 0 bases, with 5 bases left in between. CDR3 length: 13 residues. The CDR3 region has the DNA TGTGCCAGTAGTATACAGGGCTCCTACGAGCAGTACTTC. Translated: CASSIQGSYEQYF.